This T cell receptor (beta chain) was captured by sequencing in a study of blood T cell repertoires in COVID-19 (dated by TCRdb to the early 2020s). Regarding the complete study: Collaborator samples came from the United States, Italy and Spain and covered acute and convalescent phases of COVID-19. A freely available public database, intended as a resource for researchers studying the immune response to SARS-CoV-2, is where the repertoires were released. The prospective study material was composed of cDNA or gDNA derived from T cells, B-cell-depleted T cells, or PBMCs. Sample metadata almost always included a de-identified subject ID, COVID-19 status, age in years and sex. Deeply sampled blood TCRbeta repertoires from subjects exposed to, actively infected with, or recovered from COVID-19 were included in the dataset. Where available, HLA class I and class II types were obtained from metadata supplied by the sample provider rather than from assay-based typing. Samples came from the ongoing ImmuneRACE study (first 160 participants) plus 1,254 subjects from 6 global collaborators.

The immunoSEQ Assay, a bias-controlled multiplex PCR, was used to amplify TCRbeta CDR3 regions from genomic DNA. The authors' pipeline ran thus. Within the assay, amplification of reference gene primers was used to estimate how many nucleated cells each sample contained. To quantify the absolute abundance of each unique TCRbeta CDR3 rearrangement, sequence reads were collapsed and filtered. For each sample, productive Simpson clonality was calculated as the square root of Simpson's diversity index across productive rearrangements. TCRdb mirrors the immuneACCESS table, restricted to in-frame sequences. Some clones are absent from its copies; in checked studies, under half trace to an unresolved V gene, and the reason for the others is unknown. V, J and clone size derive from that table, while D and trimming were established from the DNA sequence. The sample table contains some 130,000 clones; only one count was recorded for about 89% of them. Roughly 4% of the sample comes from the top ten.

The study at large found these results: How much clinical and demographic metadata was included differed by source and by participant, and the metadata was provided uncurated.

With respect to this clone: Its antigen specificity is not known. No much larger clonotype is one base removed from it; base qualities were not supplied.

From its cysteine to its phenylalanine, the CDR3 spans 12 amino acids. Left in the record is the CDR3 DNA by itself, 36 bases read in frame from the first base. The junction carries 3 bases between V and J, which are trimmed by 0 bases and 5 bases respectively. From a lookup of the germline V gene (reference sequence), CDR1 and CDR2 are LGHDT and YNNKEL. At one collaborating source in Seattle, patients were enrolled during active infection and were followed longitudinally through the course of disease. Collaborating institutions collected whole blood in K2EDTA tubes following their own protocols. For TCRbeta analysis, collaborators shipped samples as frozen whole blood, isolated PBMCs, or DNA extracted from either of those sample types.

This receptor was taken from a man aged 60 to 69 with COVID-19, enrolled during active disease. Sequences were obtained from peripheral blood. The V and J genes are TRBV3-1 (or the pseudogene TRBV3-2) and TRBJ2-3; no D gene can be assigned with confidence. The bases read TGTGCCAGCAGCCAAGATCGAGATACGCAGTATTTT. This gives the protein CASSQDRDTQYF.